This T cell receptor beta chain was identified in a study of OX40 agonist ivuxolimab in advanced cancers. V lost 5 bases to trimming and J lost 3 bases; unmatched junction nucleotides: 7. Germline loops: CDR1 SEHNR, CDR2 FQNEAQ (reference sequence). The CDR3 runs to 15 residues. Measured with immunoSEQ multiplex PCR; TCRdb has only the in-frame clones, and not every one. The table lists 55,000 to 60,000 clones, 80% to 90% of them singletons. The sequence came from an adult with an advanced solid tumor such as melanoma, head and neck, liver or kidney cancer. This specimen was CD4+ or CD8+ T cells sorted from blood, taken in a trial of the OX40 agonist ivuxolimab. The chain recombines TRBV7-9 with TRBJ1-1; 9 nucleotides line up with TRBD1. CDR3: CASSIQGAGDTEAFF. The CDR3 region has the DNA TGTGCCAGCAGCATACAGGGGGCTGGCGACACTGAAGCTTTCTTT.